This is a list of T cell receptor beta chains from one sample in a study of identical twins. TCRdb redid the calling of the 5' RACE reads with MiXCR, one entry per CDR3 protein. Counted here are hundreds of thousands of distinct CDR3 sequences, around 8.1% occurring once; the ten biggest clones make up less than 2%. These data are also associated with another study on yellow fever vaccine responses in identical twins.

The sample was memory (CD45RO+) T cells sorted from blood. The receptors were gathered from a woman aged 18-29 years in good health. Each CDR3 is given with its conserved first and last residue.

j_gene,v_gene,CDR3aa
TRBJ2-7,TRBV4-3,CASSQDRDDRGYEQYF
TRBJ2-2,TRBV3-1,CASSQDIAGELFF
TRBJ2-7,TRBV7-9,CASGLGPYEQYF
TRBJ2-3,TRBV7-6,CASSFRTVTDTQYF
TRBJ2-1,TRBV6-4,CASSGGPEGEQFF
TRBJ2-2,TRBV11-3,CASSSIWTHPGELFF
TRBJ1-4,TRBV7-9,CASSSGQAINEKLFF
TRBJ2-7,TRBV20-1,CSGRQPGSYEQYF
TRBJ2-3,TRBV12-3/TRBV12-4,CATTPGVDTQYF
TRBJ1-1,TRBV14,CASSQVRQVNTEAFF
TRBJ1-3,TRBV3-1,CASSSLSGNTIYF
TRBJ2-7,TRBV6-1,CASSGEPYEQYF
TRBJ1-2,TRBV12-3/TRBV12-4,CASSFLGYGYTF
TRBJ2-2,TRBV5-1,CASSLGQVHTGELFF
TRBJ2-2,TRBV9,CASSTPYTGELFF
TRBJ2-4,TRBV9,CASSPQPGQVQNIQYF
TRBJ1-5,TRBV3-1,CASSPGWGQGDQPQHF
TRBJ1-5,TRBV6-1,CASSTTGTSNQPQHF
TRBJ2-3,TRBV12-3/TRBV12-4,CASSKLAGGLGSDTQYF
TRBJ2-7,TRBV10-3,CAINHSSYEQYF
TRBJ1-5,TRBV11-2,CASSITGGINQPQHF
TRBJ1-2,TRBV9,CASSVGLMGTGDGYTF
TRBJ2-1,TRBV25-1,CASSELDNEQFF
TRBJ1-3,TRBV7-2,CASSFASPTGRNTIYF
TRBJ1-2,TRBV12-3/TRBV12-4,CASSLGGGRPLYTF
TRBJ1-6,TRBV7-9,CASSQDSGPLHF
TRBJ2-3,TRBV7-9,CASSLVGTGVTDTQYF
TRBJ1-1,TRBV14,CASSPLGQGLNTEAFF
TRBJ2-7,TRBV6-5,CASSYNPSAPYEQYF
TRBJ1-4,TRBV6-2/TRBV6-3,CASKWDGDEKLFF
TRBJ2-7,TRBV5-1,CASSATLTGSIGEQYF
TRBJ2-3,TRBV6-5,CASSYSTGSADTQYF
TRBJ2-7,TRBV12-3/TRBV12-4,CASSPDEGQGGYEQYF
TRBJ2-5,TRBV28,CASSHYLAGGVTETQYF
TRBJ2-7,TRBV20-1,CSAPPGQGGEQYF
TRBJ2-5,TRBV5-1,CASSDGGAVETQYF
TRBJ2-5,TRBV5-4,CASSGDMGETQYF
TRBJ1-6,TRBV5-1,CASSFGQKNSPLHF